This T cell receptor beta chain originates from a study of T cell responses to AZD1222 COVID-19 vaccine. Study findings and constraints: The CD4 TCRs associated with vaccination extended across spike and predominated at 160-218 and 743-854. The sample set comprised mostly white British donors with more females, and clonal diversity was possibly underestimated. At baseline, just a handful of AZD1222 recipients tested seropositive.

This CDR3 is 16 amino acids long. Trimming left V 2 bases short and J 2 bases short, with 13 bases between. Germline assignment: CDR1 LNHDA and CDR2 SQIVND (reference sequence). Sequencing was performed with immunoSEQ multiplex PCR; in TCRdb, only in-frame clones are kept and a portion is missing. There are some 160,000 clones in the sample; 85% to 95% occur only once, and over 0.8% lies in the top ten. As concerns this clone: What it recognizes is unknown.

Specimen: peripheral blood, collected on day 0 of AZD1222 vaccination. The clonotype comes from an adult in good health. This rearrangement joins TRBV19 to TRBJ1-5; D not resolved. The CDR3 DNA sequence: TGTGCCAGTAGTATAACTCACAGAGGAGGCAATCAGCCCCAGCATTTT. Residues: CASSITHRGGNQPQHF.